This T cell receptor beta chain was sequenced in a study of control samples from healthy donors and cancer patients. TCRdb's copy holds only in-frame clones and misses some; the assay was immunoSEQ multiplex PCR. The data contain some 49,000 clones, 80% to 90% of them singletons. This CDR3 comprises 20 residues. The specimen was PBMCs. The V gene is TRBV21-1, the J gene TRBJ1-5; the table's D call, TRBD1, was not checked against the DNA. TRBV21-1 is listed as a pseudogene. This sequence was found in a woman aged 45-59 years with lung cancer. In DNA, the CDR3 is TGTGCCAGCAGCAAAGCGCTTTGGACAGGGGAAACCGATAGCAATCAGCCCCAGCATTTT. This codes for CASSKALWTGETDSNQPQHF.